One and the same sample provided the 5 T cell receptor beta chains below, sequenced in a study of shared clonotypes between healthy human individuals. This table comes from immunoSEQ multiplex PCR, and its TCRdb copy is limited to in-frame clones, with some not included. This sample has about 1 million clones, with about 75% found just once. Sequenced sample: memory CD4+ T cells sorted from blood. As to subset: CD45RA-negative fraction. These receptors were obtained from a man aged 18 to 30 in good health.

Of note for this clone: This likely traces to a read error, being one base from a far larger clone. The rearrangement joins TRBV7-2 to TRBJ2-5; tentatively, D is TRBD2 (5 bases). The germline V gene has CDR1 SGHTA and CDR2 FQGNSA. The CDR3 length is 15 residues. CDR3 region: CVSSLAFGLQETQYF. CDR3 DNA: TGTGTCAGCAGCTTAGCGTTCGGCCTCCAAGAGACCCAGTACTTC.

The rearrangement links TRBV19 to TRBJ1-2, with D uncertain. CDR1 LNHDA and CDR2 SQIVND come from the germline V gene (reference sequence). The CDR3 covers 14 residues. Trimming removed 2 bases from V and 4 bases from J, with 11 bases in between. The CDR3 loop is CASSILFQAYGYTF. The CDR3 nucleotides read TGTGCCAGTAGTATATTGTTTCAGGCCTATGGCTACACCTTC.

The chain joins TRBV18 to TRBJ2-7, with 8 bases fitting TRBD1. This CDR3 has 16 residues. V lost 3 bases to trimming and J lost 0 bases; unmatched junction nucleotides: 7. Germline V gene sequence: CDR1 KGHSH, CDR2 LQKENI. DNA for the CDR3: TGTGCCAGCTCACCGCGGACAGGGACGAGCTCCTACGAGCAGTACTTC. It translates to CASSPRTGTSSYEQYF.

CDR3 in DNA: TGTGCCAGCAGCGCCCAGGTTGAAGGAGCCTATAATTCACCCCTCCACTTT. Its translation is CASSAQVEGAYNSPLHF. The chain is built from TRBV7-2 and TRBJ1-6; D remains unclear. Between the trimmed V and J ends, which lost 5 bases and 2 bases, there was a span of 16 bases. This CDR3 has 17 residues. Germline V gene data show CDR1 as SGHTA and CDR2 as FQGNSA.

This clone showed up just once. The chain combines TRBV6-1 with TRBJ2-2; D tentatively reads TRBD1 or TRBD2 (5 bases each). The CDR3 contains 16 residues. CDR1 and CDR2 (germline): MNHNS, SASEGT. With 3 bases removed from V and 1 base from J, the gap between germline ends came to 12 bases. The CDR3 here is CASSDRHGGNTGELFF. The CDR3 bases are TGTGCCAGCAGTGATCGACATGGGGGGAACACCGGGGAGCTGTTTTTT.